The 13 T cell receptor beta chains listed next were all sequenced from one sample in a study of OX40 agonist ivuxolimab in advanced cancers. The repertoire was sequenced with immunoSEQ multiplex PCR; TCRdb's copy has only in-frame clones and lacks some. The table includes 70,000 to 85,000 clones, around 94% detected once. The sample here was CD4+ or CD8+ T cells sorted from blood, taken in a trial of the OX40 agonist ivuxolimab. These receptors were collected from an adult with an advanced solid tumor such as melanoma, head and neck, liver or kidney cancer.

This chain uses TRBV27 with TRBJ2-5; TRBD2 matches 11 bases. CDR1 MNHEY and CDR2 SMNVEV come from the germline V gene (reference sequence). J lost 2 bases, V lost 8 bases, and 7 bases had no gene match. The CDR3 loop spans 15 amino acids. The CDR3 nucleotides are TGTGCCAGCGGCCCCGGGACTAGCGGACAAGAGACCCAGTACTTC. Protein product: CASGPGTSGQETQYF.

The CDR3 nucleotides are TGTGCCAGCAGTGACTCGATACTAGCGGGAGGGTACAATGAGCAGTTCTTC. Translated, it gives CASSDSILAGGYNEQFF. V gene TRBV6-4 combines with J gene TRBJ2-1, with TRBD2 matching over 13 bases. This CDR3 comprises 17 residues. Germline loops: CDR1 MRHNA, CDR2 SNTAGT. The junction had 3 bases not matched to a gene; V was cut back by 0 bases and J by 4 bases.

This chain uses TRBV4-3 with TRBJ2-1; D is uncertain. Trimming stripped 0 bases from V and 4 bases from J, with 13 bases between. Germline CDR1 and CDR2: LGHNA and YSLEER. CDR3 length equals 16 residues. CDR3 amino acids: CASSQDPLGSYNEQFF. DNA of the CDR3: TGCGCCAGCAGCCAAGATCCCCTAGGAAGTTACAATGAGCAGTTCTTC.

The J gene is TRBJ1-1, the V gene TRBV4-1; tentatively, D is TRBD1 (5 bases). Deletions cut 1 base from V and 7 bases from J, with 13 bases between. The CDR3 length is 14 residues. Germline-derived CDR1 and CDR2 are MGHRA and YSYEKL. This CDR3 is CASSQGREIDEAFF. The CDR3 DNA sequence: TGCGCCAGCAGCCAAGGCAGGGAAATCGATGAAGCTTTCTTT.

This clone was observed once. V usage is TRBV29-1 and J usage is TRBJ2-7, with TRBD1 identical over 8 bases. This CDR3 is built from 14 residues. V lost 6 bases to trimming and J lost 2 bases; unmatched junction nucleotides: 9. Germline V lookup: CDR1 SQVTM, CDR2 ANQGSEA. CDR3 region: CSVVDRGLTYEQYF. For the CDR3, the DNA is TGCAGCGTGGTTGACAGGGGACTTACCTACGAGCAGTACTTC.

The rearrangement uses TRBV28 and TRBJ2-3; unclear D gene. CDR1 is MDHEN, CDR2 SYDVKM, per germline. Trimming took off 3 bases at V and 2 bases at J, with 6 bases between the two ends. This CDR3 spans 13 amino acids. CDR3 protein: CASSFTLTDTQYF. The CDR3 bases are TGTGCCAGCAGTTTCACCCTCACAGATACGCAGTATTTT.

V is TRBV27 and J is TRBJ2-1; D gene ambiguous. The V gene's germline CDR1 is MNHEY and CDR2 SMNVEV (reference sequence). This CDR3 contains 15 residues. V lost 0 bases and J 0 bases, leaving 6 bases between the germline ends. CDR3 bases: TGTGCCAGCAGTTTATCGGCAAGCTCCTACAATGAGCAGTTCTTC. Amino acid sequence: CASSLSASSYNEQFF.

Here the CDR3 reads CASSWGAMNTEAFF. The DNA for the CDR3 is TGTGCCAGCAGCTGGGGGGCTATGAACACTGAAGCTTTCTTT. The genes are TRBV5-5 and TRBJ1-1; D is perhaps TRBD1 (6 bases). Trimming stripped 3 bases from V and 0 bases from J, with 9 bases between. Looked up from germline, CDR1 is SGHKS and CDR2 is YYEKEE (reference sequence). This CDR3 contains 14 residues.

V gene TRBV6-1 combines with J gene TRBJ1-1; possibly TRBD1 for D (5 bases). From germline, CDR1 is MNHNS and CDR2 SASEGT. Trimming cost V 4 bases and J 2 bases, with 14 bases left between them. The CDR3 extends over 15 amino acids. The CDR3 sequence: CASSVGTGLNTEAFF. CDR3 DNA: TGTGCCAGCAGTGTGGGGACTGGACTTAACACTGAAGCTTTCTTT.

This CDR3 is CASSANYEQYF. CDR3 sequence (DNA): TGTGCCAGCAGCGCGAACTACGAGCAGTACTTC. V gene TRBV4-2 combines with J gene TRBJ2-7; D gene uncertain. Germline V gene sequence: CDR1 LGHNA, CDR2 YNFKEQ. CDR3 length: 11 residues. Deletions cut 5 bases from V and 3 bases from J, with 5 bases between.

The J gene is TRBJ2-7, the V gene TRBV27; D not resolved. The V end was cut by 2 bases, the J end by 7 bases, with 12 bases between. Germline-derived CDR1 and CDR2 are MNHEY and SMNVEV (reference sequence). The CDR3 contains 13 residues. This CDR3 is CASSLRSAGEQYF. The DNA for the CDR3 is TGTGCCAGCAGTTTAAGGTCCGCCGGGGAGCAGTACTTC.

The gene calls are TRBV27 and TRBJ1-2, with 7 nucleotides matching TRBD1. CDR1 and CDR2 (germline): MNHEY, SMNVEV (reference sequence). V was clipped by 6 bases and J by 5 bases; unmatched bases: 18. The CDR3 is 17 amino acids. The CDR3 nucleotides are TGTGCCAGCAGAGGGGGGACAGTCTCCCCAACACTATATGGCTACACCTTC. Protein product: CASRGGTVSPTLYGYTF.

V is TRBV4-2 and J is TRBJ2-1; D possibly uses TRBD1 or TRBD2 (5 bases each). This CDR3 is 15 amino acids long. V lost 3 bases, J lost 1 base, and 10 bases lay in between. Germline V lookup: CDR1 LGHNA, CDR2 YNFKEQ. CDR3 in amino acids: CASSQDWGSYNEQFF. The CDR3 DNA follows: TGTGCCAGCAGCCAGGACTGGGGGTCCTACAATGAGCAGTTCTTC.